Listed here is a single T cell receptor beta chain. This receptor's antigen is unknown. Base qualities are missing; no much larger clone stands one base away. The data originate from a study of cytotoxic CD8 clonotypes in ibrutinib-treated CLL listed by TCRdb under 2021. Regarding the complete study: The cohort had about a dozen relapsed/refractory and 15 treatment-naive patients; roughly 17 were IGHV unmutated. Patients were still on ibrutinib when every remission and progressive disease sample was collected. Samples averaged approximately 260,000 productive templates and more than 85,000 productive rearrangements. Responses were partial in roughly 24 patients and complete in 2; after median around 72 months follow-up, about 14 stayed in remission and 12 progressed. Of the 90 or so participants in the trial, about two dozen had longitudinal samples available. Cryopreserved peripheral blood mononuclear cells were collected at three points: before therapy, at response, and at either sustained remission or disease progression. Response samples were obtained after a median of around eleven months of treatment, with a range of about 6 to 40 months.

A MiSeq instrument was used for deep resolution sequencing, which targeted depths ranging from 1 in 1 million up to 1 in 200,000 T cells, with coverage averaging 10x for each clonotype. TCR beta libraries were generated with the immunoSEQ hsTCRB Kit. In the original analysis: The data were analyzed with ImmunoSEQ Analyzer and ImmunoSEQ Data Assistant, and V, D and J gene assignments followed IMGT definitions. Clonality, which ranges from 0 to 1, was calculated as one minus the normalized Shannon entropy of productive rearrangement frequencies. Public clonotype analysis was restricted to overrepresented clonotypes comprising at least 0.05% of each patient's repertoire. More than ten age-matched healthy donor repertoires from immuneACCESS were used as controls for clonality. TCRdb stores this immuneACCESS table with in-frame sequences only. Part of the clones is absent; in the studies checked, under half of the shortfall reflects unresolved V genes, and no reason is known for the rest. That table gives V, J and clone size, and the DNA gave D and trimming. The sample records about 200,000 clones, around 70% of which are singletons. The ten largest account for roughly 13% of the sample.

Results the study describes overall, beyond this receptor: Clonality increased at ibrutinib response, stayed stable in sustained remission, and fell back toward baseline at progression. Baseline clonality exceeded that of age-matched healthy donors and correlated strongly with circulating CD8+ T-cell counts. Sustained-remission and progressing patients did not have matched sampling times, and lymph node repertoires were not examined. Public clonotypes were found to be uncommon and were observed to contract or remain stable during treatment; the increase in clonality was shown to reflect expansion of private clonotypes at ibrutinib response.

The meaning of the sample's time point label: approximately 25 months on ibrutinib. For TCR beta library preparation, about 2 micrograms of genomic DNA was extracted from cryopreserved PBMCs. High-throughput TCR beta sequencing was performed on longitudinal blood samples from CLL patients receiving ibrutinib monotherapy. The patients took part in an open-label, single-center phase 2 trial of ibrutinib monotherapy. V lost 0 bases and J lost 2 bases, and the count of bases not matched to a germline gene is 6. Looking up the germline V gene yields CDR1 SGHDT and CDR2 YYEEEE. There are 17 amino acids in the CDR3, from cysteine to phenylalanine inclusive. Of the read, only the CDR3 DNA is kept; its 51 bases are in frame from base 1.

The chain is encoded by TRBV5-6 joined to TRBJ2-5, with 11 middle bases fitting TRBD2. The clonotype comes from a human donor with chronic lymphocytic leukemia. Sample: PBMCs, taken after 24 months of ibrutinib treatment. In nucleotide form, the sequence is TGTGCCAGCAGCTTGGTAGCGGGAGGGCCTTCTCAAGAGACCCAGTACTTC. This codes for CASSLVAGGPSQETQYF.